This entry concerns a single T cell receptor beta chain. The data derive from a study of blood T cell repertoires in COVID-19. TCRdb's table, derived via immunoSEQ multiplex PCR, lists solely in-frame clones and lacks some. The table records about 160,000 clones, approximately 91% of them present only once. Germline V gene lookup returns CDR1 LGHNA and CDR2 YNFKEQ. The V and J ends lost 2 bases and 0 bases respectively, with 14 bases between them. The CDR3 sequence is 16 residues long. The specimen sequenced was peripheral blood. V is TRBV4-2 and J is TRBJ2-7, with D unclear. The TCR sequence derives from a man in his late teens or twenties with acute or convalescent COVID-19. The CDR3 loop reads CASSQRLGSSSYEQYF. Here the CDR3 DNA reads TGTGCCAGCAGCCAACGGCTGGGCTCCAGCTCCTACGAGCAGTACTTC.